This TCR beta chain was documented in a study of human T cells and chemical hapten exposure. Study-level information: Investigators sensitized 2 cm by 2 cm of upper inner arm skin with 2% DPC. TCR yields per sample varied mostly from small pooled library volume differences.

There are many counts of this clonotype. CDR1 is SGHRS, CDR2 YFSETQ, per germline. The CDR3 is 14 amino acids. Trimming left V 4 bases short and J 2 bases short, with 12 bases between. Time point indicated: pre-sensitization, week 0. This sample's treatment: therapeutic diphenylcyclopropenone sensitization with weekly scalp DPC. Each cDNA molecule in the library carried unique molecular identifiers. Authors' analysis steps: Sequenced samples showed a median of roughly 99,000 TCRs each, with counts running from about 22,000 to 700,000. TCRdb fed the RACE reads into MiXCR, producing one record per CDR3 protein. It is TCRdb's table, rather than the study itself, that gives the V and J calls and clone size. The sample records about 380,000 distinct CDR3 sequences, approximately 5% being singletons.

Material: whole blood, obtained in connection with sensitization to the hapten diphenylcyclopropenone (DPC). This chain uses TRBV5-1 with TRBJ2-5; perhaps TRBD1 as D (7 bases). The origin of this receptor is a woman between 45 and 65 years old with alopecia areata. Some clones in this sample may be carry-over from other donors' samples. The CDR3 loop reads CASSGGTAQETQYF. As DNA, the CDR3 is TGCGCCAGCAGCGGGGGGACAGCGCAAGAGACCCAGTACTTC.